The present T cell receptor beta chain was sequenced within a study of blood T cell repertoires in COVID-19. Looking at the study overall: PBMCs, B-cell-depleted T cells, or T cells provided the cDNA or gDNA that made up the material.

Authors' analysis steps: Estimation of nucleated cell counts relied on the amplification of reference gene primers. Data came from immunoSEQ multiplex PCR; TCRdb stores just in-frame clones and leaves some out. V, J and clone size derive from that table, while D and trimming were established from the DNA sequence. The sample contains 400,000 to 500,000 clones, 70% to 90% of which appear only once. With V trimmed by 0 bases and J by 2 bases, 0 bases remained unmatched. The CDR3 covers 14 residues. This study enrolled people aged about 18 to 100 from approximately 25 US geographic areas. Those designated as exposed participants met a COVID-19 case within 2 weeks before study entry.

The clonotype was recovered from a woman aged 18 to 35 who had been exposed to COVID-19. V gene TRBV5-3 combines with J gene TRBJ2-7, with 9 positions matching TRBD2. TRBV5-3 is sorted into the ORF group, with uncertain function. The sample was PBMCs or T cells enriched from blood (not recorded which). Here the CDR3 DNA reads TGTGCCAGAAGCTTGGGCGGGAGGGCCTACGAGCAGTACTTC. Translated, it gives CARSLGGRAYEQYF.